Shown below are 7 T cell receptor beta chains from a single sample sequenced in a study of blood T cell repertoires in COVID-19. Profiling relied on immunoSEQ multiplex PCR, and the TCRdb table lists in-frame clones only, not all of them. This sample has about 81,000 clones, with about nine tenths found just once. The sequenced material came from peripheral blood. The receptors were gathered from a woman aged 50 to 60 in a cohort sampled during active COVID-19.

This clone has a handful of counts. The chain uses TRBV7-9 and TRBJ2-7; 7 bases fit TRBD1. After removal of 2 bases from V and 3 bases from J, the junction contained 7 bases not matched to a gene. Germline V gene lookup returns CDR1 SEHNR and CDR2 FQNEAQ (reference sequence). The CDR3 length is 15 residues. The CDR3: CASSLRQGQVYEQYF. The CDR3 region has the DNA TGTGCCAGCAGCTTACGACAAGGACAGGTCTACGAGCAGTACTTC.

CDR3 in DNA: TGTGCCATCAGCCAGTTAACTAGCGGGAGCTCCTACGAGCAGTACTTC. This encodes CAISQLTSGSSYEQYF. This chain joins TRBV10-3 and TRBJ2-7; 11 bases are shared with TRBD2. The trim removed 6 bases at V and 0 bases at J, leaving 7 bases unmatched. CDR1 ENHRY and CDR2 SYGVKD come from the germline V gene. This CDR3 region has 16 residues.

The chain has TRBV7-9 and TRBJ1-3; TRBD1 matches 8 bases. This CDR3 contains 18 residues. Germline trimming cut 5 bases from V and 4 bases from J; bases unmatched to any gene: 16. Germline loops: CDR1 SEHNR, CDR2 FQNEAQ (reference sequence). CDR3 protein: CASSSLAGQGRLGNTIYF. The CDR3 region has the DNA TGTGCCAGCAGCAGCTTAGCCGGACAGGGTAGGCTCGGAAACACCATATATTTT.

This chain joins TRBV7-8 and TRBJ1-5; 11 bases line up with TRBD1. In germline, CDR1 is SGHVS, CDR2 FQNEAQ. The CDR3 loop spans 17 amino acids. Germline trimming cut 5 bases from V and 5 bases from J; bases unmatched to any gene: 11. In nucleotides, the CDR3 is TGTGCCAGCAGCCAGCAGGGGACAGGGGGATACTATCAGCCCCAGCATTTT. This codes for CASSQQGTGGYYQPQHF.

CDR3 nucleotide sequence: TGTGCCAGTACCGGGGGTCCTAGCGGGAGGACCGTGTACTTC. It specifies CASTGGPSGRTVYF. The chain has TRBV19 and TRBJ2-4; 11 bases are shared with TRBD2. The CDR3 consists of 14 residues. CDR1 is LNHDA and CDR2 is SQIVND in the germline V gene (reference sequence). V lost 7 bases, J lost 15 bases, and 14 bases stayed unmatched.

The CDR3 DNA follows: TGTGCCAGCAGTTTAGAGAGAGATACGCAGTATTTT. It specifies CASSLERDTQYF. This rearrangement joins TRBV12-3 or TRBV12-4 to TRBJ2-3; D is unclear. The CDR3 runs to 12 residues. The V gene lost 1 base and the J gene lost 5 bases, with 4 bases spanning the gap.

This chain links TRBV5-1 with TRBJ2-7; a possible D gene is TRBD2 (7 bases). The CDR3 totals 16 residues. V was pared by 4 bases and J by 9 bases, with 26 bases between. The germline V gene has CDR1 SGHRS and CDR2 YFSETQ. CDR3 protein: CASSAGPGAGGGWQYF. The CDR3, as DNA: TGCGCCAGCAGCGCGGGCCCGGGGGCCGGCGGGGGATGGCAGTACTTC.